This T cell receptor (beta chain) derives from a study of blood T cell repertoires in COVID-19. Study summary: Samples taken during acute and convalescent COVID-19 were collected in the United States, Italy and Spain. PBMCs, B-cell-depleted T cells, or T cells provided the cDNA or gDNA that made up the material.

Seattle enrolled patients during active infection and tracked them longitudinally. Original handling: For nucleated cells, counts were estimated from reference gene primer amplification. The method was immunoSEQ multiplex PCR; TCRdb's version includes in-frame clones alone and lacks a portion of them. D and trimming come from the DNA, and the V and J calls and clone size come from that table. The sample carries more than 150,000 clones, around nine tenths recorded once. CDR3 length: 13 amino acids. Germline loops: CDR1 MDHEN, CDR2 SYDVKM. Trimming pared 6 bases from V and 2 bases from J, leaving 8 bases between.

The sequenced material came from peripheral blood. The V call is TRBV28, the J call TRBJ2-1; possibly TRBD1 for D (5 bases). The sequence was obtained from an older woman with COVID-19, enrolled during active disease. This CDR3 reads CASRQETYNEQFF. In nucleotides, the CDR3 is TGTGCCAGCAGACAGGAGACCTACAATGAGCAGTTCTTC.